Below, one TCR beta chain is given with its context. What it binds is unknown. These data are taken from a study of cytomegalovirus exposure and HLA in healthy donors. Study-wide results and limits: 150 or so TCR beta chains were listed as cytomegalovirus-associated. There were some public TCRs occurring in many donors, but most TCR sequences were rare.

This PCR relied on a set of 60 Vbeta primers and 13 Jbeta primers. The data were produced by immunoSEQ multiplex PCR, yet TCRdb's version contains in-frame clones alone and is incomplete. Of about 98,000 clones listed, around 78% were seen once; the top ten hold 2.5% to 3%. Trimming shortened V by 4 bases and J by 1 base, and 5 bases separated the two germline ends. This CDR3 has 13 amino acids. The germline CDR1 and CDR2 sequences are SGHRS and YFSETQ. The chain carries TRBV5-1 and TRBJ2-2; D uncertain. The origin of this receptor is a middle-aged man in good health and CMV-seronegative. The source material was PBMCs. The CDR3 DNA sequence: TGCGCCAGCAGCGTCTTGAACACCGGGGAGCTGTTTTTT. Amino acid sequence: CASSVLNTGELFF.